The clone carrying this T cell receptor beta chain has only one observation. A junction end diverges from the germline sequence, so it may reflect a read error. The sample originates from a study of graft-versus-host responses after intestinal transplantation. The wider study: Recipients uniformly received anti-thymocyte globulin induction, followed by tacrolimus and steroids for about three years.

Sequenced by immunoSEQ multiplex PCR; TCRdb stores in-frame clones only, minus some. Here the sample spans approximately 77,000 clones, 92% being singletons. This CDR3 has 13 amino acids. In germline, CDR1 is WNHNN, CDR2 SYGVQD (reference sequence). The TCR was taken from a human patient who received an intestinal transplant, so some T cells may come from the graft donor. Sample: PBMCs, taken 98 days after intestinal transplantation. The chain couples TRBV10-1 to TRBJ2-3, with D unclear. For the CDR3, the DNA is TGCGCCAGCAGCGAGTACATCGTAGATACGCAGTATTTT. It is translated as CASSEYIVDTQYF.